This passage covers 3 T cell receptor beta chains from one sample sequenced in a study of response to subunit inactivated influenza vaccine. MiXCR, applied by TCRdb to the RT-PCR reads, yields one record per CDR3 protein. The sample has 400,000 to 650,000 distinct CDR3 sequences; less than 7.5% are singletons. Sequences were derived from PBMCs from blood, sampled roughly 24 months after vaccination. Receptors were obtained from a man in his fifties or sixties who received an inactivated influenza vaccine.

This clonotype was picked up one time. This chain links TRBV5-1 with TRBJ2-1; D is uncertain. The germline V and J ends were trimmed by 4 bases and 8 bases, with 10 bases remaining between them. CDR1 and CDR2 from the germline V gene are SGHRS and YFSETQ. The CDR3 covers 12 residues. CDR3 residues: CASSRDLDEQFF. The CDR3 coding sequence is TGCGCCAGCAGCCGAGATTTGGATGAGCAGTTCTTC. Drawing the rest from reference TRBV5-1 and TRBJ2-1, the complete variable domain is KAGVTQTPRYLIKTRGQQVTLSCSPISGHRSVSWYQQTPGQGLQFLFEYFSETQRNKGNFPGRFSGRQFSNSRSEMNVSTLELGDSALYLCASSRDLDEQFFGPGTRLTVL.

This clonotype was seen many times. This chain connects TRBV6-5 to TRBJ2-4; D uncertain. The CDR3 totals 13 residues. With 4 bases removed from V and 10 bases from J, the gap between germline ends came to 14 bases. In germline, CDR1 is MNHEY, CDR2 SVGAGI. The CDR3 nucleotides are TGTGCCAGCAGTTTCGCAGGCCTAGGGATTCAGTACTTC. This encodes CASSFAGLGIQYF.

A single count supports this clonotype. This is likely a read error, given that the CDR3 carries no conserved phenylalanine or tryptophan at its end. J is TRBJ2-3 and V is TRBV29-1; 7 nucleotides align to TRBD1. The V and J ends lost 3 bases and 3 bases, in that order; junction bases with no gene match: 0. Germline CDR1 is SQVTM and CDR2 is ANQGSEA. There are 12 residues in the CDR3. This CDR3 reads CSVETGTDTQYS. As DNA, the CDR3 is TGCAGCGTTGAGACAGGGACAGATACGCAGTATTCT.